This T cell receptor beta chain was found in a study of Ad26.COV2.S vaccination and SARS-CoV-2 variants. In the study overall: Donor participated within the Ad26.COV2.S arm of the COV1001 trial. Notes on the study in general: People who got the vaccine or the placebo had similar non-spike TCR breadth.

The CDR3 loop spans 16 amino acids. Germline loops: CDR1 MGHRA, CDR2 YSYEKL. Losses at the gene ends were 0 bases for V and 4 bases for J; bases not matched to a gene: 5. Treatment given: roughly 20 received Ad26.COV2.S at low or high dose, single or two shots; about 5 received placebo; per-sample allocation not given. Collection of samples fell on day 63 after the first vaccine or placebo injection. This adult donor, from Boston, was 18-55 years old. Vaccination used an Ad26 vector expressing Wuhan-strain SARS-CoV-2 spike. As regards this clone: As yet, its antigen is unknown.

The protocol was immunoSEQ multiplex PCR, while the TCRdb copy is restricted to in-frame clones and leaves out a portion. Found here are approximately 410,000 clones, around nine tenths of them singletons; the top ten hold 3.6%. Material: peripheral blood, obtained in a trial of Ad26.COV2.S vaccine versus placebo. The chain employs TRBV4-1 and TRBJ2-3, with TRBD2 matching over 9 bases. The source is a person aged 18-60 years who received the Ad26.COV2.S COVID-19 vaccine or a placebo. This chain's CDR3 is CASSQDGGLAADTQYF. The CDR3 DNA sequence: TGCGCCAGCAGCCAAGATGGGGGACTAGCAGCAGATACGCAGTATTTT.